This record looks at one TCR beta chain sequence and its context. The missing CDR3 end, 3 residues past where the read stops, is filled in from the germline J gene. The entry originates in a study of T cells in women clearing cervical HPV infection. CDR1 is SGHVS and CDR2 is FQNEAQ in the germline V gene. This CDR3 spans 13 amino acids. The repertoire was sequenced with immunoSEQ multiplex PCR; TCRdb's copy has only in-frame clones and lacks some. The sample yields approximately 35,000 clones, of which the top ten take up 1.7%. The rearrangement uses TRBV7-8 and TRBJ1-2; 9 nucleotides match TRBD1. The sequencing input was blood buffy coat. The sequence came from a woman aged 18 to 69 with a cervical HPV16 infection that either progressed to CIN3+ or cleared (not recorded which). The DNA read from the CDR3 is TGTGCCAGCAGCGGAGACAGGGGGTACGAC. This sequence encodes CASSGDRGYD. The entire CDR3 reads CASSGDRGYDYTF.